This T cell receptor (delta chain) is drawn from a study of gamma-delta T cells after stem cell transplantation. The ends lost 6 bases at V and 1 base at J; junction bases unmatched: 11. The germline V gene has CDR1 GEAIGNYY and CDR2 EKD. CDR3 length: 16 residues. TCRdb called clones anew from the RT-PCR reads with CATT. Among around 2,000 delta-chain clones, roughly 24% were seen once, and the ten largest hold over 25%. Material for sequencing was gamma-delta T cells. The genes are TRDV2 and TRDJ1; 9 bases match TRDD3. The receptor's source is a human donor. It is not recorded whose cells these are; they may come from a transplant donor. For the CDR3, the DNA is TGTGCCTGTCTGAGACTGGGGGGATACAGCACCGATAAACTCATCTTT. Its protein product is CACLRLGGYSTDKLIF.